The 5 T cell receptor beta chains presented below share a single source sample, sequenced in a study of graft-versus-host responses after intestinal transplantation. No antigen has been assigned to these receptors. TCRdb's copy holds only in-frame clones and misses some; the assay was immunoSEQ multiplex PCR. The table has about 88,000 clones, around 90% seen once. The sequenced sample was unstimulated CD4+ T cells sorted from spleen or lymph node cells, obtained before intestinal transplant. All receptors come from a human donor who received an intestinal transplant.

This chain links TRBV6-5 with TRBJ2-7, with TRBD1 matching 9 bases. The germline V gene encodes CDR1 MNHEY and CDR2 SVGAGI. V was pared by 7 bases and J by 3 bases, with 7 bases of the junction left unmatched. This CDR3 spans 14 amino acids. The CDR3 bases are TGTGCCAGCACTAGGGACAGGGAAGGCTACGAGCAGTACTTC. This codes for CASTRDREGYEQYF.

This chain joins TRBV10-3 and TRBJ2-7; 9 bases fit TRBD1. In germline, CDR1 is ENHRY, CDR2 SYGVKD. The V and J ends lost 8 bases and 5 bases, in that order; junction bases with no gene match: 7. The CDR3 has 13 residues. The CDR3 nucleotides are TGTGCCATCGAGGGACAGGGTAAAGACGAGCAGTACTTC. It codes for CAIEGQGKDEQYF.

The gene calls are TRBV6-1 and TRBJ2-5; D possibly corresponds to TRBD1 (6 bases). This CDR3 contains 14 residues. Trimming stripped 1 base from V and 4 bases from J, with 10 bases between. The V gene's germline CDR1 is MNHNS and CDR2 SASEGT. The CDR3: CASSEDRVVETQYF. Here the CDR3 DNA reads TGTGCCAGCAGTGAAGACAGGGTCGTAGAGACCCAGTACTTC.

CDR3 loop: CASSQDRLSSGNTIYF. CDR3 bases: TGCGCCAGCAGCCAAGACCGGTTAAGCTCTGGAAACACCATATATTTT. The chain employs TRBV4-3 and TRBJ1-3; D is unclear. This CDR3 has 16 residues. Looked up from germline, CDR1 is LGHNA and CDR2 is YSLEER. V gave up 0 bases and J gave up 0 bases, with 9 bases separating them.

The chain carries TRBV30 and TRBJ2-5; the D gene is possibly TRBD1 (8 bases). Germline V gene data show CDR1 as GTSNPN and CDR2 as SVGIG (reference sequence). The germline V and J ends were trimmed by 2 bases and 2 bases, with 15 bases remaining between them. CDR3 length: 15 amino acids. This chain's CDR3 is CAWSFGQGGQETQYF. The CDR3 DNA reads as TGTGCCTGGAGTTTCGGACAGGGAGGGCAAGAGACCCAGTACTTC.